The 30 T cell receptor beta chains reported below all come from one sample, sequenced in a study of cytomegalovirus exposure and HLA in healthy donors. PCR amplification relied on 60 Vbeta primers (plus 13 Jbeta primers). TCRdb keeps only in-frame clones here, not all; method: immunoSEQ multiplex PCR. This table holds more than 150,000 clones, more than 65% found once. The sample was PBMCs. Source of these receptors: a girl aged 5-17 years in good health and CMV-seropositive.

This chain joins TRBV6-1 and TRBJ1-6; the match to TRBD1 covers 8 bases. From germline, CDR1 is MNHNS and CDR2 SASEGT. The V gene end was trimmed by 5 bases and the J gene end by 11 bases; junction bases not matched to a gene: 8. The CDR3 runs 14 residues. CDR3 nucleotides: TGTGCCAGCAGTTCCGAGGACAGGGTCCCACCCCTCCACTTT. The encoded protein is CASSSEDRVPPLHF.

V gene TRBV18 combines with J gene TRBJ2-7, with 9 nucleotides matching TRBD1. The V gene end was trimmed by 2 bases and the J gene end by 6 bases; junction bases not matched to a gene: 5. Germline V gene lookup returns CDR1 KGHSH and CDR2 LQKENI. This CDR3 region has 14 residues. Written as DNA, the CDR3 is TGTGCCAGCTCACCAGAAAACAGGGGGCGCGAGCAGTACTTC. Its translation: CASSPENRGREQYF.

The V gene is TRBV25-1, the J gene TRBJ2-5; tentative D call: TRBD1 (6 bases). With 2 bases removed from V and 2 bases from J, the gap between germline ends came to 9 bases. Germline V gene sequence: CDR1 MGHDK, CDR2 SYGVNS. The CDR3 consists of 14 residues. DNA of the CDR3: TGTGCCAGCAGTGAAGGACAGATACAAGAGACCCAGTACTTC. Protein: CASSEGQIQETQYF.

This clone was seen more than once but under ten times. The sample carries other DNA sequences with the same CDR3. The chain employs TRBV5-1 and TRBJ2-1, with 9 bases fitting TRBD2. Germline V gene lookup returns CDR1 SGHRS and CDR2 YFSETQ. J gave up 4 bases and V 4 bases, and 3 bases lay outside the gene matches. The CDR3 sequence is 14 residues long. CDR3 residues: CASSPSGGYNEQFF. Written as DNA, the CDR3 is TGCGCCAGCAGCCCCAGCGGGGGGTACAATGAGCAGTTCTTC.

The DNA for the CDR3 is TGTGCCTGGAGTCGCCCGACTAGCGGGGGACAAGAGACCCAGTACTTC. Translating gives CAWSRPTSGGQETQYF. The chain carries TRBV30 and TRBJ2-5; TRBD2 matches 12 bases. Germline V gene lookup returns CDR1 GTSNPN and CDR2 SVGIG (reference sequence). The V segment lost 2 bases and the J segment 2 bases; nucleotides outside the gene matches: 6. This CDR3 has 16 amino acids. Drawing the rest from reference TRBV30 and TRBJ2-5, the complete variable domain is SQTIHQWPATLVQPVGSPLSLECTVEGTSNPNLYWYRQAAGRGLQLLFYSVGIGQISSEVPQNLSASRPQDRQFILSSKKLLLSDSGFYLCAWSRPTSGGQETQYFGPGTRLLVL.

This sequence joins TRBV7-2 and TRBJ2-7; the D gene is possibly TRBD2 (5 bases). Germline-derived CDR1 and CDR2 are SGHTA and FQGNSA. This CDR3 is built from 12 residues. Trimming took off 4 bases at V and 6 bases at J, with 10 bases between the two ends. The CDR3 bases are TGTGCCAGCAGCTCACGGACTGGCGAGCAGTACTTC. This translates into CASSSRTGEQYF.

V and J are TRBV5-5 and TRBJ2-1; 11 bases align to TRBD2. The CDR3 contains 15 residues. CDR1 and CDR2 from the germline V gene are SGHKS and YYEKEE (reference sequence). With 1 base clipped from V and 4 bases from J, the junction kept 1 base outside the gene matches. The CDR3 sequence is CASSLTSGGYNEQFF. The CDR3 region has the DNA TGTGCCAGCAGCTTGACTAGCGGGGGATACAATGAGCAGTTCTTC.

The chain carries TRBV4-3 and TRBJ2-3, with D unclear. The V and J ends lost 0 bases and 3 bases respectively, with 10 bases between them. CDR3 length equals 15 residues. CDR1 is LGHNA and CDR2 is YSLEER in the germline V gene. CDR3 nucleotides: TGCGCCAGCAGCCAAGATCACCCAGTAACAGATACGCAGTATTTT. This sequence encodes CASSQDHPVTDTQYF.

The chain uses TRBV7-9 and TRBJ1-3; TRBD1 aligns across 10 bases. The trim removed 1 base at V and 6 bases at J, leaving 6 bases unmatched. Looked up from germline, CDR1 is SEHNR and CDR2 is FQNEAQ (reference sequence). This CDR3 comprises 16 residues. The CDR3 DNA is TGTGCCAGCAGCTTAGGAGGGACAGGGGCTGAAAACACCATATATTTT. It is translated as CASSLGGTGAENTIYF.

The chain has TRBV29-1 and TRBJ1-2, with D maybe TRBD1 (5 bases). The CDR3 loop spans 11 amino acids. Trimming took off 7 bases at V and 2 bases at J, with 8 bases between the two ends. CDR1 and CDR2 from the germline V gene are SQVTM and ANQGSEA. The CDR3 nucleotides read TGCAGCGGCAGGGCGAACTATGGCTACACCTTC. Translation gives CSGRANYGYTF.

The V gene is TRBV4-1, the J gene TRBJ2-3; TRBD2 is a possible D gene (5 bases). The CDR3 totals 14 residues. Looked up from germline, CDR1 is MGHRA and CDR2 is YSYEKL. V lost 3 bases and J lost 6, with 13 bases in between. The CDR3 spells CASSQVTSFDTQYF. CDR3 in DNA: TGCGCCAGCAGCCAGGTTACTAGTTTCGATACGCAGTATTTT.

The genes are TRBV4-3 and TRBJ1-1; 10 bases map to TRBD1. Germline lookup yields CDR1 LGHNA and CDR2 YSLEER. V was pared by 0 bases and J by 10 bases, with 5 bases of the junction left unmatched. This CDR3 has 14 amino acids. For the CDR3, the DNA is TGCGCCAGCAGCCAAGAGACAGGGGGCTGGGTAGCTTTCTTT. This encodes CASSQETGGWVAFF.

The chain joins TRBV2 to TRBJ2-5; no definite D call. V lost 5 bases to trimming and J lost 2 bases, with 3 bases between them. This CDR3 is built from 11 residues. Germline lookup yields CDR1 SNHLY and CDR2 FYNNEI. This chain's CDR3 is CASSLQETQYF. The CDR3 DNA reads as TGTGCCAGCAGTCTACAAGAGACCCAGTACTTC. Full variable domain (outside the CDR3, taken from reference TRBV2 and TRBJ2-5): EPEVTQTPSHQVTQMGQEVILRCVPISNHLYFYWYRQILGQKVEFLVSFYNNEISEKSEIFDDQFSVERPDGSNFTLKIRSTKLEDSAMYFCASSLQETQYFGPGTRLLVL.

In this sample, this clone turned up a few times. J is TRBJ2-1 and V is TRBV29-1, with 7 bases lining up with TRBD1. CDR3 length: 15 residues. The V gene's germline CDR1 is SQVTM and CDR2 ANQGSEA. V lost 6 bases, J lost 2 bases, and 10 bases stayed unmatched. The chain's CDR3 is CSVPVRGSAYNEQFF. CDR3 coding DNA: TGCAGCGTGCCTGTCAGGGGGTCGGCCTACAATGAGCAGTTCTTC.

The V and J genes are TRBV7-9 and TRBJ2-5, with D possibly being TRBD1 (6 bases). CDR3 size: 13 residues. The germline CDR1 and CDR2 sequences are SEHNR and FQNEAQ (reference sequence). V was shortened by 5 bases and J by 5 bases, with 12 bases between the two germline ends. The CDR3 sequence: CASSNRAWETQYF. The CDR3 coding sequence is TGTGCCAGCAGCAACAGGGCTTGGGAGACCCAGTACTTC.

In this sample, this clone turned up once. V usage is TRBV5-1 and J usage is TRBJ2-2; 10 bases fit TRBD2. J lost 1 base, V lost 4 bases, and 7 bases had no gene match. In germline, CDR1 is SGHRS, CDR2 YFSETQ. This CDR3 has 17 residues. CDR3: CASSTALAGGNTGELFF. CDR3 DNA sequence: TGCGCCAGCAGCACCGCTTTAGCGGGGGGGAACACCGGGGAGCTGTTTTTT.

V usage is TRBV6-1 and J usage is TRBJ2-4; 10 bases are a match to TRBD1. Per the germline V gene, CDR1 is MNHNS and CDR2 is SASEGT. CDR3 length: 15 residues. J gave up 8 bases and V 6 bases, and 10 bases lay outside the gene matches. The CDR3 DNA sequence: TGTGCCAGCAGCGGAGGCGGACAGGGGGGTGACATTCAGTACTTC. Its translation: CASSGGGQGGDIQYF.

V is TRBV11-3 and J is TRBJ2-6; D perhaps matches TRBD2 (6 bases). The length of the CDR3 is 19 residues. The germline gives CDR1 SGHNT, CDR2 YENEEA. The V gene lost 5 bases and the J gene lost 2 bases, with 22 bases spanning the gap. CDR3 bases: TGTGCCAGCAGCGCCCAATCCGGGACTGGATCGACTGGGGCCAACGTCCTGACTTTC. Its protein is CASSAQSGTGSTGANVLTF.

The gene calls are TRBV29-1 and TRBJ1-1; D is ambiguous. CDR3 size: 13 residues. Trimming pared 2 bases from V and 0 bases from J, leaving 7 bases between. Germline CDR1 is SQVTM and CDR2 is ANQGSEA. The CDR3 loop is CSVEPDMNTEAFF. The CDR3 DNA sequence: TGCAGCGTTGAACCAGATATGAACACTGAAGCTTTCTTT.

J is TRBJ2-7 and V is TRBV6-5; 7 nucleotides align to TRBD1. Germline trimming cut 6 bases from V and 3 bases from J; bases unmatched to any gene: 11. Germline loops: CDR1 MNHEY, CDR2 SVGAGI. This CDR3 is 15 amino acids long. CDR3 residues: CASRPPRQGFYEQYF. In DNA form, the CDR3 reads TGTGCCAGCAGACCTCCTAGACAGGGTTTCTACGAGCAGTACTTC.

This chain uses TRBV11-3 with TRBJ2-1; D is unresolved. The V gene's germline CDR1 is SGHNT and CDR2 YENEEA. Trimming cost V 1 base and J 6 bases, with 4 bases left between them. The CDR3 is 12 amino acids. As DNA, the CDR3 is TGTGCCAGCAGCTTAGGACTCAATGAGCAGTTCTTC. It is translated as CASSLGLNEQFF.

This clone was seen once. The V gene is TRBV9, the J gene TRBJ1-1; 9 bases align to TRBD1. This CDR3 contains 15 residues. V trimming: 4 bases; J trimming: 6 bases; junction bases outside the gene matches: 10. In germline, CDR1 is SGDLS, CDR2 YYNGEE. This CDR3 reads CASSPRGGQGAEAFF. The CDR3 DNA reads as TGTGCCAGCAGCCCCAGGGGGGGACAGGGAGCTGAAGCTTTCTTT.

This clone appeared a few times. V gene TRBV7-2 combines with J gene TRBJ2-6; maybe TRBD1 (6 bases). Germline CDR1 and CDR2: SGHTA and FQGNSA. V dropped 3 bases and J dropped 0 bases, with 12 bases sitting between them. CDR3 length: 17 amino acids. The CDR3: CASSFPGVYSGANVLTF. DNA for the CDR3: TGTGCCAGCAGCTTTCCAGGGGTATACTCTGGGGCCAACGTCCTGACTTTC.

This clone was recorded once. CDR3 nucleotides: TGTGCCAGCAGCAAGTTAGCTAACTATGGCTACACCTTC. Translation: CASSKLANYGYTF. V and J are TRBV6-5 and TRBJ1-2; no clear D. This CDR3 has 13 amino acids. Trimming removed 6 bases from V and 0 bases from J, with 8 bases in between. Germline-derived CDR1 and CDR2 are MNHEY and SVGAGI.

The rearrangement joins TRBV7-9 to TRBJ2-3; 10 positions agree with TRBD2. CDR3 size: 16 residues. With 0 bases clipped from V and 1 base from J, the junction kept 1 base outside the gene matches. Germline V gives CDR1 SEHNR, CDR2 FQNEAQ (reference sequence). The CDR3: CASSLAGTSGTDTQYF. DNA of the CDR3: TGTGCCAGCAGCTTAGCCGGGACTAGCGGCACAGATACGCAGTATTTT.

The chain links TRBV11-2 to TRBJ2-1; unclear D gene. With 0 bases removed from V and 4 bases from J, the gap between germline ends came to 7 bases. Germline CDR1 is SGHAT and CDR2 is FQNNGV. This CDR3 contains 14 residues. This chain's CDR3 is CASSLDVEYNEQFF. CDR3 nucleotides: TGTGCCAGCAGCTTAGACGTTGAGTACAATGAGCAGTTCTTC.

This clone came up a few times. The V call is TRBV7-8, the J call TRBJ1-1; 7 positions agree with TRBD1. After removal of 5 bases from V and 4 bases from J, the junction contained 1 base not matched to a gene. The CDR3 is 12 amino acids. CDR1 is SGHVS, CDR2 FQNEAQ, per germline. The CDR3 loop is CASSRQGTEAFF. CDR3 nucleotide sequence: TGTGCCAGCAGCCGACAGGGCACTGAAGCTTTCTTT.

The chain carries TRBV11-3 and TRBJ2-7; D is perhaps TRBD2 (7 bases). Germline V gives CDR1 SGHNT, CDR2 YENEEA. The germline V and J ends were trimmed by 7 bases and 2 bases, with 18 bases remaining between them. CDR3 length: 15 residues. CDR3: CASTEGGGVAYEQYF. For the CDR3, the DNA is TGTGCCAGCACCGAAGGGGGAGGGGTCGCCTACGAGCAGTACTTC.

This clone showed up just a few times. V usage is TRBV28 and J usage is TRBJ2-5; 7 nucleotides agree with TRBD1. Germline lookup yields CDR1 MDHEN and CDR2 SYDVKM. The V segment lost 6 bases and the J segment 4 bases; nucleotides outside the gene matches: 14. This CDR3 is built from 16 residues. The CDR3 reads CASSSVSQGRGETQYF. CDR3 in DNA: TGTGCCAGCAGCTCGGTGTCACAGGGGCGCGGAGAGACCCAGTACTTC.

The V gene is TRBV5-8, the J gene TRBJ1-3; D is possibly TRBD1 (6 bases). The V end lost 4 bases, the J end lost 0 bases, and 11 bases lay between the germline ends. The CDR3 runs to 15 residues. Germline V gene lookup returns CDR1 SGHTS and CDR2 YDEGEE. DNA of the CDR3: TGTGCCAGCAGCCCGGACAGTAACTCTGGAAACACCATATATTTT. Its protein product is CASSPDSNSGNTIYF.